This T cell receptor beta chain appears in the sequencing data of a study of human T cells and chemical hapten exposure. A remark on this clonotype: Its target is unknown.

MiXCR was run by TCRdb on the RACE reads, yielding one entry per CDR3 protein. The data contain around 190,000 distinct CDR3 sequences, approximately 20% of them singletons. Trimming shortened V by 2 bases and J by 4 bases, and 16 bases separated the two germline ends. Germline V gene lookup returns CDR1 DFQATT and CDR2 SNEGSKA (reference sequence). The CDR3 spans 15 residues. Time point reported: patch test 1, 2 weeks after DPC sensitization. Treatment meaning: therapeutic diphenylcyclopropenone sensitization with weekly scalp DPC. Whole-study findings and limits: Large CDR3 similarity clusters arose significantly more often from expanded TCRs than from controls.

The material was whole blood, obtained in connection with sensitization to the hapten diphenylcyclopropenone (DPC). This chain uses TRBV20-1 with TRBJ2-3; D assignment may be TRBD1 or TRBD2 (5 bases each). The origin of this receptor is a woman in her 50s with alopecia areata. Some clones in this sample may be carry-over from other donors' samples. The CDR3 bases are TGCAGTGCTAGATTACCGGGGCTCGCTCCAGATACGCAGTATTTT. It encodes CSARLPGLAPDTQYF.